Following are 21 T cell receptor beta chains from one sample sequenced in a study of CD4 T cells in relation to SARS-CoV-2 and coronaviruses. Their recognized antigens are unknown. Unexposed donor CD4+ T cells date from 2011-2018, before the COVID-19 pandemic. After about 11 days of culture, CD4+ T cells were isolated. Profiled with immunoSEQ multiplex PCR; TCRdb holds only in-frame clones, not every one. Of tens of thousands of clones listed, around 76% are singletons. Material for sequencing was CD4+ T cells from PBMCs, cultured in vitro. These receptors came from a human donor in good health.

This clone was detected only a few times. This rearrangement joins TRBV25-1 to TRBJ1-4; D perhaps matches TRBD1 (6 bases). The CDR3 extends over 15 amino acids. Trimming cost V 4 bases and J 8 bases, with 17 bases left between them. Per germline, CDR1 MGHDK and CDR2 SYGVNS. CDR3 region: CASSGPQGIREKLFF. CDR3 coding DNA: TGTGCCAGCAGTGGCCCCCAGGGGATTCGAGAAAAACTGTTTTTT.

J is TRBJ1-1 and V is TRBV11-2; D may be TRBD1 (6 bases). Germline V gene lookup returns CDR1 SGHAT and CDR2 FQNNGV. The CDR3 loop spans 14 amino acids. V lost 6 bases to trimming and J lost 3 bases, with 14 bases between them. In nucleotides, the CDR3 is TGTGCCAGCAGGAACGAACAGGGCTACACTGAAGCTTTCTTT. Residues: CASRNEQGYTEAFF.

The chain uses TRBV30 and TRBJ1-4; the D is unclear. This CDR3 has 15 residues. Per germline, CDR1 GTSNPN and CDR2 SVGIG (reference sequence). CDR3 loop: CAVSGFGSFNEKLFF. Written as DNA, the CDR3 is TGTGCGGTGAGCGGTTTTGGGAGCTTTAATGAAAAACTGTTTTTT. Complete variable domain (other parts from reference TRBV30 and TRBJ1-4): SQTIHQWPATLVQPVGSPLSLECTVEGTSNPNLYWYRQAAGRGLQLLFYSVGIGQISSEVPQNLSASRPQDRQFILSSKKLLLSDSGFYLCAVSGFGSFNEKLFFGSGTQLSVL.

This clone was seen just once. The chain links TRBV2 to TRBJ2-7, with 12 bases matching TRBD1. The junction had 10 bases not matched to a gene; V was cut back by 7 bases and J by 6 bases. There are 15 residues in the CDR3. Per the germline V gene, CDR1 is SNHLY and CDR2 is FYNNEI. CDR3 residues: CASTLGGTGGAEQYF. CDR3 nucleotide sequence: TGTGCCAGCACCCTTGGTGGGACAGGGGGCGCCGAGCAGTACTTC.

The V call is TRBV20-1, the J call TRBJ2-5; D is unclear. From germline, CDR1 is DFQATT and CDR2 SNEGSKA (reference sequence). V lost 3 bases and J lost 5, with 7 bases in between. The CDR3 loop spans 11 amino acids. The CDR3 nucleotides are TGCAGTGCTAGCGGTACGGAGACCCAGTACTTC. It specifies CSASGTETQYF.

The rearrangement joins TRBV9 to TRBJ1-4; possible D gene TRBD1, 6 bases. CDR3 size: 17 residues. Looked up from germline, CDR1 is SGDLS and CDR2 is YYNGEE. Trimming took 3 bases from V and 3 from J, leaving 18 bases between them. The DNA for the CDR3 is TGTGCCAGCAGCGGAGGGGGTGGACGAAGAGCTAATGAAAAACTGTTTTTT. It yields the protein CASSGGGGRRANEKLFF. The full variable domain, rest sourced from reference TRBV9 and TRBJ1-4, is DSGVTQTPKHLITATGQRVTLRCSPRSGDLSVYWYQQSLDQGLQFLIQYYNGEERAKGNILERFSAQQFPDLHSELNLSSLELGDSALYFCASSGGGGRRANEKLFFGSGTQLSVL.

This CDR3 reads CAWGKPGTGEGANYGYTF. In DNA form, the CDR3 reads TGTGCCTGGGGCAAACCGGGGACAGGGGAAGGAGCGAACTATGGCTACACCTTC. The rearrangement links TRBV30 to TRBJ1-2; TRBD1 aligns across 10 bases. Germline V CDR1 and CDR2: GTSNPN, SVGIG (reference sequence). V lost 5 bases and J lost 2; bases outside the gene matches: 17. This CDR3 comprises 18 residues.

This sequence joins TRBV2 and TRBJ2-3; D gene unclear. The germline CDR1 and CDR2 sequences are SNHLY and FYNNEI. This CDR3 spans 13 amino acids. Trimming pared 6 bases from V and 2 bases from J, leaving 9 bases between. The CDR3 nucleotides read TGTGCCAGCAGCCCGACTTACACAGATACGCAGTATTTT. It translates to CASSPTYTDTQYF.

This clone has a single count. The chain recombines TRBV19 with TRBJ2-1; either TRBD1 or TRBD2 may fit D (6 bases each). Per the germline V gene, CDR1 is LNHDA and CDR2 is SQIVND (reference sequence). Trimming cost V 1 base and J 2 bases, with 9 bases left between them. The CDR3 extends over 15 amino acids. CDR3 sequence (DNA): TGTGCCAGTAGTATAGCGGGGGCGGCCTACAATGAGCAGTTCTTC. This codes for CASSIAGAAYNEQFF.

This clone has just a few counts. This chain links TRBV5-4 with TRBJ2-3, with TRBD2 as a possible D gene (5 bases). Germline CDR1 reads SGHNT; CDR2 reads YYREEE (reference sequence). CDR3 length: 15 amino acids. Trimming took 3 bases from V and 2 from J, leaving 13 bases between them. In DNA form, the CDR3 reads TGTGCCAGCAGCTCGCTATCCCGGGACACAGATACGCAGTATTTT. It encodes CASSSLSRDTDTQYF.

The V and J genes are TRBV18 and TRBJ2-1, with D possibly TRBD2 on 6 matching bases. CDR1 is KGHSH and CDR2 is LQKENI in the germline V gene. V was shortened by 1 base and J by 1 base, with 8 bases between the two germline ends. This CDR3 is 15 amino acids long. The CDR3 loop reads CASSPRGGSYNEQFF. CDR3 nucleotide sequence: TGTGCCAGCTCACCACGAGGAGGGTCCTACAATGAGCAGTTCTTC. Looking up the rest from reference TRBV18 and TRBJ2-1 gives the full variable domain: NAGVMQNPRHLVRRRGQEARLRCSPMKGHSHVYWYRQLPEEGLKFMVYLQKENIIDESGMPKERFSAEFPKEGPSILRIQQVVRGDSAAYFCASSPRGGSYNEQFFGPGTRLTVL.

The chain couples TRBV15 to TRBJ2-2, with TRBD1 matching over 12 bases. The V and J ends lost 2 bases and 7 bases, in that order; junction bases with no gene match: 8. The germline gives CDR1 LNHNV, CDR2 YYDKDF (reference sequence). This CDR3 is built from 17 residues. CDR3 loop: CATSRQGDRGLGGELFF. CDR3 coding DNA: TGTGCCACCAGCAGACAAGGGGACAGGGGGCTGGGCGGGGAGCTGTTTTTT.

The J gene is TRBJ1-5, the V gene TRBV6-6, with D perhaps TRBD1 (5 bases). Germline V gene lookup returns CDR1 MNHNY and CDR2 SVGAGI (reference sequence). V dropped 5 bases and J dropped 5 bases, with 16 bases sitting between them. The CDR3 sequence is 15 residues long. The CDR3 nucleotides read TGTGCCAGCAGTCGGGACGCCCCGCGGGATCAGCCCCAGCATTTT. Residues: CASSRDAPRDQPQHF.

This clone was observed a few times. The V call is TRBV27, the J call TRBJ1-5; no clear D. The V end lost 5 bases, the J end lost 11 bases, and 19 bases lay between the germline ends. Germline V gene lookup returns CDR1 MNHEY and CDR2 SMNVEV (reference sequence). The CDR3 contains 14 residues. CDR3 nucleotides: TGTGCCAGCAGTGCGTCTTTCGGGAGATCAGCCCAGCATTTT. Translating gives CASSASFGRSAQHF.

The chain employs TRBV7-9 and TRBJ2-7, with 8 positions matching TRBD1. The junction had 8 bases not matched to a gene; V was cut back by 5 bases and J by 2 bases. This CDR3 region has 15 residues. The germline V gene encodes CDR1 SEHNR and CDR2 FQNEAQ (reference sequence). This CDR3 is CASSPGTGTTYEQYF. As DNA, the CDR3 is TGTGCCAGCAGCCCCGGGACAGGTACGACCTACGAGCAGTACTTC.

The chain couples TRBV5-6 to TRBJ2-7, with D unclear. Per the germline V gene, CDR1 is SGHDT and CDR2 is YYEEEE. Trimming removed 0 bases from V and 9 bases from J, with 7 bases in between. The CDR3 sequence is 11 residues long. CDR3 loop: CASSLGEGQYF. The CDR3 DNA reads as TGTGCCAGCAGCTTGGGGGAAGGGCAGTACTTC. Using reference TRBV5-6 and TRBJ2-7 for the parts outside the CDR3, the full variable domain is DAGVTQSPTHLIKTRGQQVTLRCSPKSGHDTVSWYQQALGQGPQFIFQYYEEEERQRGNFPDRFSGHQFPNYSSELNVNALLLGDSALYLCASSLGEGQYFGPGTRLTVT.

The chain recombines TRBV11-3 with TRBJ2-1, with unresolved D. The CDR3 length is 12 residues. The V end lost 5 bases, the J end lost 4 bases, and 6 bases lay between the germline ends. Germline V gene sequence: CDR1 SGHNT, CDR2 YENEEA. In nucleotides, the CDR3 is TGTGCCAGCAGCCAACTTTACAATGAGCAGTTCTTC. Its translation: CASSQLYNEQFF.

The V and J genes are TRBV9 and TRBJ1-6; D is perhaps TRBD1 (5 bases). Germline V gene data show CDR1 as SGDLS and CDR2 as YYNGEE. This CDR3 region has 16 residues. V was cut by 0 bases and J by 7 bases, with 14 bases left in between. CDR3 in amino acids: CASSVGGLGVNSPLHF. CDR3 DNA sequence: TGTGCCAGCAGCGTAGGGGGGTTGGGGGTGAATTCACCCCTCCACTTT.

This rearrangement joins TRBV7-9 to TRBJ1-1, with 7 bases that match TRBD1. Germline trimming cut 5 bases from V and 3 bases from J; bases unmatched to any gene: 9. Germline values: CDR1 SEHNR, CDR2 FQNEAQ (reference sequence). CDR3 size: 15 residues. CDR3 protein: CASSPTGSSHTEAFF. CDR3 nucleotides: TGTGCCAGCAGCCCGACAGGGTCGAGTCACACTGAAGCTTTCTTT.

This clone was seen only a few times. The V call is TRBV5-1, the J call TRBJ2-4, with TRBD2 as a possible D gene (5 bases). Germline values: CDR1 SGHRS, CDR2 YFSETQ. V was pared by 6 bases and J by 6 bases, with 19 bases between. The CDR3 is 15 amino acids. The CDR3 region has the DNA TGCGCCAGCACCCCTGTAGGTCGAGAGGGAAACATTCAGTACTTC. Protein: CASTPVGREGNIQYF.

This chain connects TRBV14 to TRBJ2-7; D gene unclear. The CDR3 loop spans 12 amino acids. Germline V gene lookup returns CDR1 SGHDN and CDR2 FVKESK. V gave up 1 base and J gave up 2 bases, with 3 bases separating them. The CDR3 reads CASSQVPYEQYF. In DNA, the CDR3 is TGTGCCAGCAGCCAAGTCCCCTACGAGCAGTACTTC.